This T cell receptor beta chain was retrieved from a study of blood T cell repertoires in COVID-19. Turning to the study itself: Specimens from acute and convalescent COVID-19 originated in the United States, Italy and Spain. T cells, B-cell-depleted T cells, or PBMCs supplied cDNA or gDNA.

In the original analysis: Reference gene primer amplification in the assay estimated nucleated cell counts. The method was immunoSEQ multiplex PCR; TCRdb's version includes in-frame clones alone and lacks a portion of them. For V, J and clone size, that table is used; D and trimming come from the DNA. The profile shows around 68,000 clones, 80% to 90% of them singletons. The CDR3 extends over 14 amino acids. Germline V gives CDR1 MDHEN, CDR2 SYDVKM. Trimming shortened V by 5 bases and J by 5 bases, and 13 bases separated the two germline ends. The chain employs TRBV28 and TRBJ1-5, with D perhaps TRBD1 (5 bases). The sequence was obtained from a human donor in a cohort sampled during active COVID-19. The material sequenced was peripheral blood. CDR3 sequence: CASSNAWGDQPQHF. The CDR3 DNA follows: TGTGCCAGCAGTAACGCGTGGGGGGATCAGCCCCAGCATTTT.